This T cell receptor (beta chain) was profiled in a study of blood T cell repertoires in COVID-19. Clones were sequenced by immunoSEQ multiplex PCR, and TCRdb holds only the in-frame ones, with some missing. The sample consists of about 150,000 clones, 85% of them appearing once. Germline V CDR1 and CDR2: MNHEY, SVGAGI. The CDR3 is 14 amino acids. Trimming left V 6 bases short and J 7 bases short, with 13 bases between. Sequences were obtained from peripheral blood. The TCR originated in a woman aged 60 to 75 with COVID-19, enrolled during active disease. The rearrangement links TRBV6-5 to TRBJ1-6; possibly TRBD1 for D (6 bases). The CDR3 reads CASRGQGENSPLHF. CDR3 nucleotides: TGTGCCAGCAGGGGACAAGGAGAGAATTCACCCCTCCACTTT.